A selection of T cell receptor beta chains follows, all from one sample in a study of blood T cell dynamics during melanoma immunotherapy. The assay was immunoSEQ multiplex PCR, and TCRdb's table has in-frame clones only and misses some. The table lists approximately 13,000 clones, 86% of them singletons, with 6% to 7.5% in the top ten. The sample consisted of blood, taken from a patient treated with checkpoint blockade. The receptors were sampled from a human donor with melanoma. Each CDR3 is given with its conserved first and last residue. A D gene is named only where the DNA matches it firmly. Size is stated for part of the rows, as once, few or many counts, or as a class when the clone is expanded.

d_gene	abundance	v_gene	j_gene	CDR3aa	CDR3nt
TRBD1	once	TRBV6-1	TRBJ2-7	CASKKTGTEAYEQYF	TGTGCCAGCAAGAAAACCGGGACAGAAGCCTACGAGCAGTACTTC
.	.	TRBV10-3	TRBJ1-3	CAISSTVVAGNTIYF	TGTGCCATCAGTTCAACTGTGGTGGCTGGAAACACCATATATTTT
.	.	TRBV5-8	TRBJ2-7	CASSMGGALNYEQYF	TGTGCCAGCAGCATGGGGGGGGCTTTAAACTACGAGCAGTACTTC
TRBD2	.	TRBV14	TRBJ2-3	CASSLLAGGRTDTQYF	TGTGCCAGCAGCCTACTAGCGGGGGGACGCACAGATACGCAGTATTTT
.	.	TRBV19	TRBJ1-2	CASSILGGSYGYTF	TGTGCCAGTAGTATATTGGGGGGCTCCTATGGCTACACCTTC
.	.	TRBV9	TRBJ2-1	CASSSVAGLSYNEQFF	TGTGCCAGCAGCTCAGTGGCCGGGCTCTCCTACAATGAGCAGTTCTTC
.	once	TRBV14	TRBJ2-2	CASSWVTGELFF	TGTGCCAGCAGTTGGGTTACCGGGGAGCTGTTTTTT
.	.	TRBV5-5	TRBJ1-3	CASSLLPDSYGNTIYF	TGTGCCAGCAGCCTCCTTCCCGACAGTTACGGAAACACCATATATTTT
.	.	TRBV21-1	TRBJ2-2	CASSKARGLAVNSNTGELFF	TGTGCCAGCAGCAAAGCTCGGGGACTAGCGGTTAACTCGAACACCGGGGAGCTGTTTTTT
.	.	TRBV2	TRBJ1-1	CASSEARTVNTEAFF	TGTGCCAGCAGTGAAGCTAGGACGGTGAACACTGAAGCTTTCTTT
TRBD1	.	TRBV5-4	TRBJ2-7	CASSLGQGEIYEQYF	TGTGCCAGCAGCCTGGGGCAGGGGGAAATCTACGAGCAGTACTTC
.	.	TRBV9	TRBJ1-5	CASSATSQPQHF	TGTGCCAGCAGCGCCACCTCTCAGCCCCAGCATTTT